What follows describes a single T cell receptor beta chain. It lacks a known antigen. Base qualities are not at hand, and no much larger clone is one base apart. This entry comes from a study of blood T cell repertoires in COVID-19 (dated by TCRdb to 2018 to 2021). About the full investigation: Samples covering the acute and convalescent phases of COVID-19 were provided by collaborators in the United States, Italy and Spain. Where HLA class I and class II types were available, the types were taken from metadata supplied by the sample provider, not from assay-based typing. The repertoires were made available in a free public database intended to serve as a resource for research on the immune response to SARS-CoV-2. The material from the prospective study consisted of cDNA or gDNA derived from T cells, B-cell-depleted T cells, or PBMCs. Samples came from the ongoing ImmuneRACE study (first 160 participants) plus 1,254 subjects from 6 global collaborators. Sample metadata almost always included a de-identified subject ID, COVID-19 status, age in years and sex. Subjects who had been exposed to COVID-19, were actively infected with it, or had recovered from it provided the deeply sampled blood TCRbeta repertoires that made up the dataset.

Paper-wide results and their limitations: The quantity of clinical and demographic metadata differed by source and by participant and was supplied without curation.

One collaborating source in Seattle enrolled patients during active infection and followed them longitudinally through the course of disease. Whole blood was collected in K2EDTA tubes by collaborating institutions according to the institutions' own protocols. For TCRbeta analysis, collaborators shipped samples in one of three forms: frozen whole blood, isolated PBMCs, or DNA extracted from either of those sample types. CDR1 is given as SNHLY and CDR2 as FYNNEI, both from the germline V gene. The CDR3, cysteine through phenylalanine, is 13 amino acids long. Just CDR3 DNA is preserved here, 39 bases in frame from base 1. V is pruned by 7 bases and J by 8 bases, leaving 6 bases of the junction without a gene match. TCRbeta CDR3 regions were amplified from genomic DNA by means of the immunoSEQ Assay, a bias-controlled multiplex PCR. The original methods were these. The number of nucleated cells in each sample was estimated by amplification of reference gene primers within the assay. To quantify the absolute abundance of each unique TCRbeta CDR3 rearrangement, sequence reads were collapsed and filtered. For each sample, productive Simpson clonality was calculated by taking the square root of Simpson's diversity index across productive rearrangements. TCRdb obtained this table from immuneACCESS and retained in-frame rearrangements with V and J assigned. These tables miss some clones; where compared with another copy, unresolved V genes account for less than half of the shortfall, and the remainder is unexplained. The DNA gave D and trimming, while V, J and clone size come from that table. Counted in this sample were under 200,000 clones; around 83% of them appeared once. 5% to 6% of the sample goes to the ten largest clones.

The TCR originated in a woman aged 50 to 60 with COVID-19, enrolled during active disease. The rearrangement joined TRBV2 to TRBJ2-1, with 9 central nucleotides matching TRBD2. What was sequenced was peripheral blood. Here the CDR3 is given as CASNGLAIYEQFF. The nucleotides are TGTGCCAGCAATGGACTAGCGATATATGAGCAGTTCTTC.